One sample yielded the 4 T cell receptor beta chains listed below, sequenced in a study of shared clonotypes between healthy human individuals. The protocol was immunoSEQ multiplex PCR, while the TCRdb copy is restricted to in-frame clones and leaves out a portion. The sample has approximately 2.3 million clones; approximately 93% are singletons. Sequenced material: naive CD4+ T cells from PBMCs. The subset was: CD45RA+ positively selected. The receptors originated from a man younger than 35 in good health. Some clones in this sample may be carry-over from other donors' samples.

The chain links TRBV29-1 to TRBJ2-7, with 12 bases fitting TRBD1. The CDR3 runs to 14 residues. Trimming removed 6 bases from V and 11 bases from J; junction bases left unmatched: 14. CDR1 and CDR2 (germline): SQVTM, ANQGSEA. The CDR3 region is CSVAPGDRGLGEYF. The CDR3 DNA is TGCAGCGTCGCCCCCGGGGACAGGGGGCTAGGAGAGTACTTC.

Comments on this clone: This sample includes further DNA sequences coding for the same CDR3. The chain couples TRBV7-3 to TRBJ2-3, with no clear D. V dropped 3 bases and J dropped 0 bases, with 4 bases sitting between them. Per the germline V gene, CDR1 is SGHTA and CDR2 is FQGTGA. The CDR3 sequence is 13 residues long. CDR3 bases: TGTGCCAGCAGCTTGAGTAGCACAGATACGCAGTATTTT. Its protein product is CASSLSSTDTQYF.

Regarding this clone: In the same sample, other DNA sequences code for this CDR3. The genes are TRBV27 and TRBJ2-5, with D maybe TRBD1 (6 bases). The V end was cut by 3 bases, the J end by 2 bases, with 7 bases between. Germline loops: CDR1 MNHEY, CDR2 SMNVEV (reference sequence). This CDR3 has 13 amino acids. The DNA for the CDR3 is TGTGCCAGCAGTTTTAGGGGGCAAGAGACCCAGTACTTC. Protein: CASSFRGQETQYF.

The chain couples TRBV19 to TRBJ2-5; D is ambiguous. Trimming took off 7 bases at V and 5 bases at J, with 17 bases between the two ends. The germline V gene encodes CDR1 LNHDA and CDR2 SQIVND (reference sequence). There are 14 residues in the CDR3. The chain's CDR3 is CASTNLHSGETQYF. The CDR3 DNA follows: TGTGCCAGTACCAACCTGCACAGTGGTGAGACCCAGTACTTC.